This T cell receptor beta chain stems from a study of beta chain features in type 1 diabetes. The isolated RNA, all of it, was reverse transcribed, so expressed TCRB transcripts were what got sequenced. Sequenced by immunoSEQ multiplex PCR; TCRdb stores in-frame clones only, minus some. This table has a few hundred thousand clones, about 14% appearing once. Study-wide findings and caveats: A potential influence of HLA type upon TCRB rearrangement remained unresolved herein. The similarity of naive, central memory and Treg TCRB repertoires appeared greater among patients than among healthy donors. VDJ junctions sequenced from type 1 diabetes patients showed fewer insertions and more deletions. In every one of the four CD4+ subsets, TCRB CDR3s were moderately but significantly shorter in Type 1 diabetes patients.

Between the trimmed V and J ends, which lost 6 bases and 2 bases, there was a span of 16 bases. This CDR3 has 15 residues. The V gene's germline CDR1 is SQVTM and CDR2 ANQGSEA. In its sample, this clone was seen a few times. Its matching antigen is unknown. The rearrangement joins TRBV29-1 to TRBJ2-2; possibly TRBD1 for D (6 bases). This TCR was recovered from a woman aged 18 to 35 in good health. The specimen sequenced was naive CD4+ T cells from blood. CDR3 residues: CSVRSGTKNTGELFF. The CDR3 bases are TGCAGCGTGAGATCCGGGACAAAAAACACCGGGGAGCTGTTTTTT.